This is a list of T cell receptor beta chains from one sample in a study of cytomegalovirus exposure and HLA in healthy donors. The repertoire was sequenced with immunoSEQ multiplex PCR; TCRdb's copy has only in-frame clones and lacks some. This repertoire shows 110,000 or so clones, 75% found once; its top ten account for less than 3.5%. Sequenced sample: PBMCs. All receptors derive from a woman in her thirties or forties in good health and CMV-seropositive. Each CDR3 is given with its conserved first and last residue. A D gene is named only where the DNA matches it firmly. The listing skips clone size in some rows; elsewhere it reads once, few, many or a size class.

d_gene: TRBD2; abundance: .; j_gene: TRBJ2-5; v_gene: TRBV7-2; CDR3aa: CASSTASGGLQETQYF; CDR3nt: TGTGCCAGCAGTACAGCTAGCGGGGGACTTCAAGAGACCCAGTACTTC
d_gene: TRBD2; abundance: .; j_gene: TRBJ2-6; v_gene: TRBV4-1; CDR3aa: CSSSQAGGGANVLTF; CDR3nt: TGCTCCAGCAGCCAAGCGGGGGGCGGGGCCAACGTCCTGACTTTC
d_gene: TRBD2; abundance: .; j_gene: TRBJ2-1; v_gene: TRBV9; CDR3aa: CASSSRGTSGNNEQFF; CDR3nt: TGTGCCAGCAGCTCCCGAGGGACTAGCGGGAACAATGAGCAGTTCTTC
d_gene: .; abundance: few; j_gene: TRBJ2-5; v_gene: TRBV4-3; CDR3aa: CASSGSTSRETQYF; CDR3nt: TGCGCCAGCAGCGGTTCCACTAGTCGAGAGACCCAGTACTTC
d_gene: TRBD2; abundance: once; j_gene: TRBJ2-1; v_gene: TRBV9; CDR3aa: CASSVIPGGLEQFF; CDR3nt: TGTGCCAGCAGCGTAATCCCGGGGGGGCTTGAGCAGTTCTTC
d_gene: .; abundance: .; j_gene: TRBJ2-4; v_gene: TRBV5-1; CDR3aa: CASSLGGTDLAKNIQYF; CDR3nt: TGCGCCAGCAGCTTGGGCGGGACAGATTTAGCCAAAAACATTCAGTACTTC
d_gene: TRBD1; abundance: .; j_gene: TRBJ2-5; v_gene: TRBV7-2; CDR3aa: CASSSGQYQETQYF; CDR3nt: TGTGCCAGCAGCTCGGGACAGTACCAAGAGACCCAGTACTTC
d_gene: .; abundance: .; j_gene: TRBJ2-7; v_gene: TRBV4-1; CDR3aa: CASSQDRVLSYEQYF; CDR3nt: TGCGCCAGCAGCCAAGATCGCGTTCTCTCCTACGAGCAGTACTTC
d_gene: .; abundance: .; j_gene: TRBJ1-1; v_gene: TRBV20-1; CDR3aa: CSADLAFF; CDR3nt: TGCAGTGCTGACTTGGCTTTCTTT
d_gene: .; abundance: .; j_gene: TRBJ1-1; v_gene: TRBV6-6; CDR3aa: CASTPAGGTEAFF; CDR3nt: TGTGCCAGCACCCCCGCCGGGGGCACTGAAGCTTTCTTT
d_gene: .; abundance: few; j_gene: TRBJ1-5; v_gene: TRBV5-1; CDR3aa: CASSFRELDQPQHF; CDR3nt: TGCGCCAGCAGCTTCAGGGAATTGGATCAGCCCCAGCATTTT
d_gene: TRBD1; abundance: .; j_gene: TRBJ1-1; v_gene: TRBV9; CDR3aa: CASSVQTGLNTEAFF; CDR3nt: TGTGCCAGCAGCGTACAGACAGGGCTGAACACTGAAGCTTTCTTT
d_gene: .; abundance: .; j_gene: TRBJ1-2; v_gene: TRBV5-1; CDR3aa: CASSLEGRLDSGYTF; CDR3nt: TGCGCCAGCAGCTTGGAAGGTCGGTTGGACTCTGGCTACACCTTC
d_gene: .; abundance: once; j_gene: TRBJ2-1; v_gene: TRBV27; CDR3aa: CASISVSYNEQFF; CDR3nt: TGTGCCAGCATAAGCGTGAGCTACAATGAGCAGTTCTTC
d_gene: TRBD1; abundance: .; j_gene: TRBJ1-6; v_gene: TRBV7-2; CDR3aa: CASSTSMGQPNSPLHF; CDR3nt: TGTGCCAGCAGCACCTCGATGGGACAGCCCAATTCACCCCTCCACTTT
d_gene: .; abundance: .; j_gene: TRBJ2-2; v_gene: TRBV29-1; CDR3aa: CSVGGTINTGELFF; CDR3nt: TGCAGCGTTGGTGGGACAATCAACACCGGGGAGCTGTTTTTT
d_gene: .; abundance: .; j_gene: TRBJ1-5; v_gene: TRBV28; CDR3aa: CASSLLGGGNQPQHF; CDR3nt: TGTGCCAGCAGTTTGTTGGGAGGAGGCAATCAGCCCCAGCATTTT
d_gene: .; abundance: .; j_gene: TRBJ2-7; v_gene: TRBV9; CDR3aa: CASSVDPLVDEQYF; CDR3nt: TGTGCCAGCAGCGTAGACCCCCTGGTAGACGAGCAGTACTTC
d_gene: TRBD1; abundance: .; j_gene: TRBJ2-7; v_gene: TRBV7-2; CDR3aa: CASSHSGTGYEQYF; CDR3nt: TGTGCCAGCAGCCATTCCGGGACAGGGTACGAGCAGTACTTC
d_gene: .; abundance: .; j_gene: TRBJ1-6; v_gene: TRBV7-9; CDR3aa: CASSLSSPGNSPLHF; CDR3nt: TGTGCCAGCAGCTTATCCTCCCCGGGGAATTCACCCCTCCACTTT
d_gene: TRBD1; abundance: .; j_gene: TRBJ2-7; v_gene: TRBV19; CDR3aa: CASSVTGMGYEQYF; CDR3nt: TGTGCCAGTAGTGTGACAGGGATGGGCTACGAGCAGTACTTC
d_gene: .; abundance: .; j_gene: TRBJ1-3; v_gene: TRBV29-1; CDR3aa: CSVSRGFSGNTIYF; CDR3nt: TGCAGCGTCTCAAGGGGCTTCTCTGGAAACACCATATATTTT
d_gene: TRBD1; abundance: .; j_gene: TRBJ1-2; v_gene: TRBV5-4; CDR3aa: CASSPPGPGGKDGYTF; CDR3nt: TGTGCCAGCAGCCCCCCCGGGCCAGGGGGCAAAGATGGCTACACCTTC
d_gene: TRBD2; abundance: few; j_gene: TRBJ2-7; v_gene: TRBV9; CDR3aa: CASSPTAGGRDSYEQYF; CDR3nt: TGTGCCAGCAGCCCAACCGCGGGAGGGAGGGATTCCTACGAGCAGTACTTC
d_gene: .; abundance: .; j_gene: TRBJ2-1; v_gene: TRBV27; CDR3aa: CASSLSSRVRYNEQFF; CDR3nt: TGTGCCAGCAGTTTATCCTCCAGGGTCCGGTACAATGAGCAGTTCTTC
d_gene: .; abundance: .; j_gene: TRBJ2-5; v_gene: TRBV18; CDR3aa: CASSPRQDIQETQYF; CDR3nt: TGTGCCAGCTCACCACGACAGGACATCCAAGAGACCCAGTACTTC
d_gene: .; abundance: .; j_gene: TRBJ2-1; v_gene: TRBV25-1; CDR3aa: CASSEYEGSSYNEQFF; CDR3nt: TGTGCCAGCAGTGAATATGAGGGAAGCTCCTACAATGAGCAGTTCTTC
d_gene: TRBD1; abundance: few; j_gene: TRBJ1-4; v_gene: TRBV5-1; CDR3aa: CASSLPGQGVPIRLFF; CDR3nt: TGCGCCAGCAGCTTGCCCGGACAGGGGGTCCCCATTCGACTGTTTTTT